This TCR beta chain was recovered during a study of blood T cell repertoires in COVID-19 (TCRdb year 2020). As for the study more broadly: Recovered participants in ImmuneRACE Cohort 3 were defined by two consecutive negative NP/OP PCR tests, clearance by a healthcare professional, or resolution of symptoms. A freely available public database, intended as a resource for researchers studying the immune response to SARS-CoV-2, is where the repertoires were released. The samples were drawn from the first 160 participants of the ongoing ImmuneRACE study and from more than 1,000 subjects provided by 6 global collaborators. The sample metadata nearly always contained a de-identified subject ID, COVID-19 status, age in years and sex. Samples covering the acute and convalescent phases of COVID-19 were provided by collaborators in the United States, Italy and Spain. The prospective study material was composed of cDNA or gDNA derived from T cells, B-cell-depleted T cells, or PBMCs. HLA class I and class II types, where available, came from metadata supplied by the sample provider rather than from assay-based typing. The dataset comprised deeply sampled blood TCRbeta repertoires from subjects exposed to, actively infected with, or recovered from COVID-19.

The paper as a whole reports these results and caveats: How much clinical and demographic metadata was included differed by source and by participant, and the metadata was provided uncurated.

The CDR3 has 18 amino acids, counting the end cysteine and phenylalanine. The read is trimmed to its CDR3 DNA, 54 bases read in frame from base 1. Based on the germline V gene (reference sequence), the CDR1 and CDR2 sequences are SGHNT and YYREEE. TCRbeta CDR3 regions were amplified from genomic DNA using the immunoSEQ Assay, a bias-controlled multiplex PCR. For the original study's pipeline: Within the assay, amplification of reference gene primers was used to estimate how many nucleated cells each sample contained. Sequence reads were collapsed and filtered to measure the absolute abundance of every unique TCRbeta CDR3 rearrangement. For each sample, productive Simpson clonality was calculated as the square root of Simpson's diversity index over productive rearrangements. Imported from immuneACCESS, the table was reduced by TCRdb to in-frame sequences with V and J called. These copies leave out some clones; in studies compared against another copy, an unresolved V gene accounts for under half, and the cause of the remainder is not known. D and trimming come from the DNA, and the V and J calls and clone size come from that table. The sample data list about 360,000 clones, and 87% of these were observed just once. The ten largest make up about 2.1% of the sample.

In the prospective study, participants were about 18 to 100 years old, resided in about two dozen geographic areas of the United States, and were enrolled through a virtual design. Cohort assignment in the prospective study relied on participant-reported clinical history from a screening survey and a study questionnaire. Mobile phlebotomists in the prospective study collected whole blood, serum and a nasopharyngeal or oropharyngeal swab from every participant. Prospective study participants could optionally give additional blood draws and questionnaires over an approximately two-month period. Blood samples from the prospective study were shipped frozen or at room temperature prior to DNA extraction. With respect to this clone: Its antigen target is currently unknown. Mismatch with germline at one junction end may stem from a read error.

This clonotype was sampled from a man aged 35-49 years in a cohort exposed to, infected with or recovered from COVID-19 (not recorded which). Sequencing was done on a sample of PBMCs or T cells enriched from blood (not recorded which). The rearranged chain carries TRBV5-4 and TRBJ1-3, with 10 bases matching TRBD1. Here is the DNA: TGTGCCAGCAGTTTGGGGTCGACAGGGGGCATCTCTGGAAACACCATATATTTT. Its translation reads: CASSLGSTGGISGNTIYF.